These 2 T cell receptor beta chains share one sample of origin, sequenced in a study of cytotoxic CD8 clonotypes in ibrutinib-treated CLL (dated by TCRdb to about 2021). Library preparation used the immunoSEQ multiplex PCR assay. The table was pulled from immuneACCESS by TCRdb, which kept in-frame rearrangements only. Such tables lose some clones; where checked, under half of the loss comes from unresolved V genes, and the rest has no known cause. This sample is represented by around 16,000 clones; about two thirds of them were singletons. The ten largest clones represent over 15% of the sample. The source material was PBMCs, sampled before ibrutinib treatment. Receptor source: a human donor with chronic lymphocytic leukemia.

This chain joins TRBV7-9 and TRBJ2-5; tentative D call: TRBD1 (6 bases). The J call is uncertain, as TRBJ2-7 better fits the DNA end. Per the germline V gene, CDR1 is SEHNR and CDR2 is FQNEAQ (reference sequence). The CDR3 spans 14 residues. Here the CDR3 reads CASSFGQTSYEQYF. The CDR3 nucleotides are TGTGCCAGCAGCTTCGGACAGACCTCCTACGAGCAGTACTTC.

V gene TRBV18 combines with J gene TRBJ2-3; the D is unclear. With 3 bases removed from V and 4 bases from J, the gap between germline ends came to 14 bases. CDR1 and CDR2 (germline): KGHSH, LQKENI. The CDR3 runs to 15 residues. The CDR3 DNA reads TGTGCCAGCTCACCCGTGGCGGCAGACTCAGATACGCAGTATTTT. Its protein is CASSPVAADSDTQYF.